Following are 30 T cell receptor beta chains from one sample sequenced in a study of blood T cells in healthy people across ages. Next came a second PCR, run for about 7 to 12 cycles, which used a sample-barcoded 5' primer along with a J-beta primer mix. TCRdb itself ran the 5' RACE reads through MiXCR, one entry per CDR3 protein. The sample has over 1,300,000 distinct CDR3 sequences, roughly 60% seen once. The sequenced sample consisted of blood. The source is a man aged 18 to 29 in good health.

The CDR3 loop reads CASSQGPGQNYGYTF. CDR3 coding DNA: TGCGCCAGCAGCCAAGGCCCGGGACAGAACTATGGCTACACCTTC. V usage is TRBV4-3 and J usage is TRBJ1-2; 7 bases fit TRBD1. The CDR3 is 15 amino acids. With V trimmed by 1 base and J by 2 bases, 4 bases remained unmatched. The germline gives CDR1 LGHNA, CDR2 YSLEER.

The chain uses TRBV6-5 and TRBJ1-2; possible D gene TRBD1, 6 bases. The V end was cut by 0 bases, the J end by 8 bases, with 13 bases between. In germline, CDR1 is MNHEY, CDR2 SVGAGI. This CDR3 is built from 14 residues. In DNA, the CDR3 is TGTGCCAGCAGTTACTCTACAGGGAAAGACGGCTACACCTTC. Translating it yields CASSYSTGKDGYTF.

This chain uses TRBV10-3 with TRBJ2-1, with D hard to call. Trimming shortened V by 5 bases and J by 1 base, and 9 bases separated the two germline ends. This CDR3 is built from 14 residues. Germline V gene lookup returns CDR1 ENHRY and CDR2 SYGVKD. The CDR3 protein is CAISLVNSYNEQFF. DNA of the CDR3: TGTGCCATCAGTTTAGTAAATTCCTACAATGAGCAGTTCTTC.

The chain uses TRBV14 and TRBJ1-2, with TRBD1 matching 8 bases. Germline lookup yields CDR1 SGHDN and CDR2 FVKESK. This CDR3 region has 13 residues. The junction had 4 bases not matched to a gene; V was cut back by 4 bases and J by 6 bases. CDR3 sequence reads: CASSPRTGNGYTF. The CDR3 coding sequence is TGTGCCAGCAGCCCCCGGACAGGGAATGGCTACACCTTC.

This clonotype has a handful of counts. The V gene is TRBV10-3, the J gene TRBJ2-6; tentative D call: TRBD1 (5 bases). Looked up from germline, CDR1 is ENHRY and CDR2 is SYGVKD. This CDR3 comprises 14 residues. Trimming left V 2 bases short and J 5 bases short, with 7 bases between. The CDR3 DNA is TGTGCCATCAGTGAGCAGGGTCGGGCCAACGTCCTGACTTTC. Amino acid sequence: CAISEQGRANVLTF.

The chain recombines TRBV6-5 with TRBJ1-1, with D unresolved. Germline V gene data show CDR1 as MNHEY and CDR2 as SVGAGI. V was pared by 8 bases and J by 0 bases, with 10 bases between. CDR3 length: 13 amino acids. CDR3 protein: CASGPQVNTEAFF. The CDR3 DNA reads TGTGCCAGCGGGCCTCAGGTGAACACTGAAGCTTTCTTT.

The chain carries TRBV12-3 or TRBV12-4 and TRBJ1-1, with D uncertain. This CDR3 has 14 residues. V lost 5 bases to trimming and J lost 1 base, with 11 bases between them. In nucleotides, the CDR3 is TGTGCCAGCAGTCGAAGTCCCAGGAACACTGAAGCTTTCTTT. As protein: CASSRSPRNTEAFF.

The chain carries TRBV12-3 or TRBV12-4 and TRBJ2-5, with 8 nucleotides matching TRBD2. This CDR3 is built from 15 residues. V was clipped by 5 bases and J by 2 bases; unmatched bases: 7. The CDR3 is CASSLSGSRQETQYF. The CDR3 bases are TGTGCCAGCAGTCTAAGCGGGAGTCGGCAAGAGACCCAGTACTTC.

The chain carries TRBV4-1 and TRBJ2-2, with D tentatively TRBD2 (6 bases). The CDR3 is 15 amino acids. Germline CDR1 and CDR2: MGHRA and YSYEKL. V shed 3 bases and J shed 7 bases, with 15 bases lying between them. The CDR3 bases are TGCGCCAGCAGCCATCCCGGGAGTAGAGACGGGGAGCTGTTTTTT. Translating gives CASSHPGSRDGELFF.

The chain is built from TRBV20-1 and TRBJ1-1; TRBD1 might be the D (6 bases). The ends were cut back, 6 bases at V and 3 bases at J, with 11 bases in the middle. This CDR3 contains 12 residues. CDR1 is DFQATT and CDR2 is SNEGSKA in the germline V gene (reference sequence). The CDR3 nucleotides are TGCAGTGCCACGCCAGGGGACACTGAAGCTTTCTTT. This codes for CSATPGDTEAFF.

This clonotype was recorded a few times. This rearrangement joins TRBV5-8 to TRBJ1-2; possible D gene TRBD1, 6 bases. The V gene lost 1 base and the J gene lost 6 bases, with 10 bases spanning the gap. CDR1 and CDR2 from the germline V gene are SGHTS and YDEGEE. The CDR3 is made up of 13 amino acids. CDR3 in DNA: TGTGCCAGCAGCTTGTACAGGGAGGATGGCTACACCTTC. Its protein is CASSLYREDGYTF. Based on the CDR3 plus reference TRBV5-8 and TRBJ1-2, the full variable domain is EAGVTQSPTHLIKTRGQQATLRCSPISGHTSVYWYQQALGLGLQFLLWYDEGEERNRGNFPPRFSGRQFPNYSSELNVNALELEDSALYLCASSLYREDGYTFGSGTRLTVV.

This clonotype was seen a handful of times. The chain couples TRBV9 to TRBJ2-3; TRBD2 matches at 7 bases. V was clipped by 0 bases and J by 10 bases; unmatched bases: 5. The CDR3 is 13 residues long. CDR1 is SGDLS and CDR2 is YYNGEE in the germline V gene. The CDR3, as DNA: TGTGCCAGCAGCGTAGAGCGGGACGTGGCGCAGTATTTT. It codes for CASSVERDVAQYF.

This clonotype was detected only a few times. The junction departs from the called germline gene at one end, perhaps through a read error. This sequence joins TRBV27 and TRBJ2-7; 7 bases match TRBD1. Germline CDR1 MNHEY, CDR2 SMNVEV (reference sequence). This CDR3 region has 13 residues. The CDR3 loop reads CDSATGSTYEQYF. The CDR3 nucleotides are TGTGACAGCGCGACAGGGTCTACCTACGAGCAGTACTTC.

This chain links TRBV29-1 with TRBJ2-1, with 8 bases fitting TRBD2. V trimming: 3 bases; J trimming: 5 bases; junction bases outside the gene matches: 6. The CDR3 is made up of 14 amino acids. CDR1 SQVTM and CDR2 ANQGSEA come from the germline V gene. The CDR3 spells CSVEKAGVNNEQFF. The CDR3 DNA reads TGCAGCGTTGAGAAAGCGGGGGTTAACAATGAGCAGTTCTTC.

The chain recombines TRBV5-1 with TRBJ2-5, with a possible D match to TRBD1 (6 bases). CDR1 is SGHRS, CDR2 YFSETQ, per germline. This CDR3 has 15 amino acids. With 0 bases removed from V and 8 bases from J, the gap between germline ends came to 17 bases. The CDR3: CASSLGQGPVRTQYF. In DNA form, the CDR3 reads TGCGCCAGCAGCTTGGGTCAGGGGCCCGTTCGCACCCAGTACTTC.

This chain joins TRBV27 and TRBJ2-6; possible D gene TRBD1, 5 bases. The CDR3 sequence is 18 residues long. The V end lost 1 base, the J end lost 0 bases, and 13 bases lay between the germline ends. The germline gives CDR1 MNHEY, CDR2 SMNVEV (reference sequence). CDR3 region: CASSLWFSDSSGANVLTF. DNA of the CDR3: TGTGCCAGCAGTTTATGGTTCAGCGACAGCTCTGGGGCCAACGTCCTGACTTTC.

The chain employs TRBV7-2 and TRBJ2-1, with 7 bases aligning to TRBD2. In germline, CDR1 is SGHTA, CDR2 FQGNSA. V lost 5 bases and J lost 9; bases outside the gene matches: 13. This CDR3 comprises 15 residues. The CDR3 nucleotides read TGTGCCAGCAGCCCACACCGGGACTACCCAGCTGAGCAGTTCTTC. Translating it yields CASSPHRDYPAEQFF.

This CDR3 reads CSARPYEETEAFF. CDR3 nucleotide sequence: TGCAGTGCCCGACCGTATGAAGAGACTGAAGCTTTCTTT. V usage is TRBV20-1 and J usage is TRBJ1-1, with D unresolved. Germline V gene sequence: CDR1 DFQATT, CDR2 SNEGSKA (reference sequence). Trimming removed 6 bases from V and 5 bases from J, with 16 bases in between. The CDR3 extends over 13 amino acids.

This clonotype was counted many times. CDR3 nucleotides: TGTGCCAGCAGTTTTCCGGGATCTGGGGCCAACGTCCTGACTTTC. This translates into CASSFPGSGANVLTF. The genes are TRBV28 and TRBJ2-6; perhaps TRBD2 as D (5 bases). Looked up from germline, CDR1 is MDHEN and CDR2 is SYDVKM. Trimming stripped 3 bases from V and 1 base from J, with 7 bases between. The CDR3 consists of 15 residues.

V usage is TRBV6-1 and J usage is TRBJ2-5; 10 bases match TRBD2. V shed 7 bases, J shed 13 bases, and the junction held 12 bases outside the gene matches. The CDR3 spans 13 residues. Germline V lookup: CDR1 MNHNS, CDR2 SASEGT. CDR3 region: CASMSLAGAPAYF. The CDR3 nucleotides are TGTGCCAGCATGTCTCTAGCGGGGGCCCCCGCGTACTTC.

V is TRBV25-1 and J is TRBJ2-7; D is ambiguous. V gave up 0 bases and J gave up 7 bases, with 13 bases separating them. The CDR3 length is 14 residues. CDR1 and CDR2 (germline): MGHDK, SYGVNS. The CDR3 region is CASSEYPPLVEQYF. The CDR3, as DNA: TGTGCCAGCAGTGAATATCCCCCGTTGGTTGAGCAGTACTTC.

This chain uses TRBV7-2 with TRBJ2-3; D may be TRBD1 (5 bases). The germline CDR1 and CDR2 sequences are SGHTA and FQGNSA. This CDR3 has 14 residues. The V end lost 4 bases, the J end lost 1 base, and 9 bases lay between the germline ends. The CDR3 is CASSSGIRTDTQYF. In nucleotides, the CDR3 is TGTGCCAGCAGCTCAGGGATCCGCACAGATACGCAGTATTTT.

The chain uses TRBV6-6 and TRBJ2-5, with 9 bases fitting TRBD2. The ends lost 6 bases at V and 5 bases at J; junction bases unmatched: 7. From germline, CDR1 is MNHNY and CDR2 SVGAGI (reference sequence). This CDR3 spans 14 amino acids. The CDR3 sequence: CASRGSGGYETQYF. CDR3 nucleotides: TGTGCCAGCAGGGGAAGCGGGGGGTACGAGACCCAGTACTTC.

This chain connects TRBV7-9 to TRBJ1-2; no reliable D call. The CDR3 loop spans 12 amino acids. V lost 5 bases to trimming and J lost 7 bases, with 11 bases between them. Germline V gives CDR1 SEHNR, CDR2 FQNEAQ (reference sequence). The chain's CDR3 is CASSHVRGGYTF. As DNA, the CDR3 is TGTGCCAGCAGCCATGTACGGGGTGGCTACACCTTC.

The rearrangement joins TRBV10-3 to TRBJ2-7, with D tentatively TRBD1 or TRBD2 (5 bases each). V lost 6 bases and J lost 0, with 15 bases in between. Per germline, CDR1 ENHRY and CDR2 SYGVKD. CDR3 length: 15 amino acids. The CDR3 reads CAISREGPSSYEQYF. The CDR3 region has the DNA TGTGCCATCAGCCGAGAGGGGCCAAGCTCCTACGAGCAGTACTTC.

This clonotype occurred a few times. CDR3 sequence reads: CASSQDGQGINIQYF. CDR3 DNA: TGTGCCAGCAGCCAAGACGGACAGGGGATAAACATTCAGTACTTC. The V and J genes are TRBV14 and TRBJ2-4, with 9 bases aligning to TRBD1. Germline V CDR1 and CDR2: SGHDN, FVKESK. There are 15 residues in the CDR3. The ends lost 0 bases at V and 6 bases at J; junction bases unmatched: 3.

The chain employs TRBV4-1 and TRBJ2-5; 9 bases line up with TRBD1. The J call may be faulty, since TRBJ2-7 better matches the DNA end. Germline CDR1 MGHRA, CDR2 YSYEKL. This CDR3 has 15 amino acids. The CDR3 nucleotides are TGCGCCAGCAGCCCTTATCCCGACAGGGGGGACGAGCAGTACTTC. This codes for CASSPYPDRGDEQYF.

The chain has TRBV20-1 and TRBJ2-7; unclear D gene. This CDR3 is built from 14 residues. Germline lookup yields CDR1 DFQATT and CDR2 SNEGSKA (reference sequence). The ends were cut back, 0 bases at V and 0 bases at J, with 9 bases in the middle. CDR3 amino acids: CSARDRRSSYEQYF. As DNA, the CDR3 is TGCAGTGCTAGAGATCGTCGAAGCTCCTACGAGCAGTACTTC.

This chain uses TRBV29-1 with TRBJ2-1; 7 bases fit TRBD2. In germline, CDR1 is SQVTM, CDR2 ANQGSEA. The CDR3 is 15 amino acids. The V gene end was trimmed by 8 bases and the J gene end by 4 bases; junction bases not matched to a gene: 14. The CDR3 spells CSLLAGAGLYNEQFF. CDR3 coding DNA: TGCAGCCTGTTGGCTGGAGCGGGACTATACAATGAGCAGTTCTTC.

The CDR3 DNA sequence: TGTGCCAGCACCGGGAACAGCCTCTATGGCTACACCTTC. Translating it yields CASTGNSLYGYTF. The chain combines TRBV5-6 with TRBJ1-2; no firm D call. Trimming removed 6 bases from V and 4 bases from J, with 13 bases in between. The CDR3 loop spans 13 amino acids. Germline assignment: CDR1 SGHDT and CDR2 YYEEEE.